This TCR beta chain emerged from a study of monozygotic twins with inflammatory bowel disease. This CDR3 comprises 13 residues. Looked up from germline, CDR1 is SGHTA and CDR2 is FQGTGA. Eight reactions per sample, run separately, yielded cDNA. With around 16 and 10 cycles respectively, two nested PCRs were carried out on TCRalpha and TCRbeta cDNA. TCRdb reprocessed the 5' RACE reads and keeps a single row for each CDR3 protein, giving no DNA. The sample table includes approximately 390,000 distinct CDR3 sequences. The origin of this receptor is a human donor with ulcerative colitis or Crohn's disease, or a healthy co-twin of an affected twin (not recorded which). The sequenced material came from blood. This chain uses TRBV7-3 with TRBJ2-3. The CDR3 loop is CASSTTYTDTQYF.